This TCR beta chain was documented in a study of technical replicates of blood from a handful of donors. Clones were read by immunoSEQ multiplex PCR, and TCRdb kept only the in-frame ones, dropping some. The table has more than 65,000 clones, around 96% seen once. Germline CDR1 is LGHNT and CDR2 is FRNRAP. Trimming shortened V by 0 bases and J by 0 bases, and 15 bases separated the two germline ends. There are 18 residues in the CDR3. The sequence came from a human donor in good health. The specimen sequenced was T cells isolated from PBMCs. This chain connects TRBV12-5 to TRBJ2-1, with TRBD2 as a possible D gene (5 bases). For the CDR3, the DNA is TGTGCTAGTGGTTTGGTCCTCATAGCGACCCGCTCCTACAATGAGCAGTTCTTC. Its protein product is CASGLVLIATRSYNEQFF.